The text below deals with one TCR beta chain. What it binds is not known. Germline is not matched at one junction end, which may reflect a read error. Nominally healthy donors provided the samples, though records likely missed some immune exposures. The data stem from a study of cytomegalovirus exposure and HLA in healthy donors. The PCR made use of 60 Vbeta and 13 Jbeta primers. The table came from immunoSEQ multiplex PCR; TCRdb's copy has only in-frame clones and leaves some out. The sample has around 110,000 clones; roughly 80% are singletons. General study points: Later analysis showed most CMV-associated TCR beta chains appearing HLA-restricted. Later analysis showed TCR association rates varying by HLA locus, highest for DRB1 and lowest for HLA-C. The authors enumerated some 170 TCR beta chains as linked to cytomegalovirus.

Germline V gene data show CDR1 as MDHEN and CDR2 as SYDVKM. CDR3 size: 13 residues. V is TRBV28 and J is TRBJ1-2; D gene uncertain. Sequenced input: PBMCs. The sequence was collected from a man aged 25 to 45 in good health and CMV-seropositive. CDR3 nucleotide sequence: TGTGCCTGCAGTCCCCAGCCCGGGGATGGCCACACCTTC. This translates into CACSPQPGDGHTF.